This T cell receptor (beta chain) was documented in a study of CD8+ T cells in alopecia areata. As the sequencing template, cDNA was produced by extracting RNA and reverse transcribing it. Repertoires were generated with immunoSEQ multiplex PCR, while TCRdb's copy carries only in-frame clones and drops some. This sample yields about 97,000 clones, of which around 38% are seen a single time; about 1.2% belongs to the top ten. Germline V lookup: CDR1 SQVTM, CDR2 ANQGSEA. This CDR3 has 14 amino acids. The V and J ends lost 0 bases and 6 bases, in that order; junction bases with no gene match: 0. The TCR comes from a human donor with alopecia areata. The sequenced sample consisted of CD4+ T cells sorted from blood. This chain links TRBV29-1 with TRBJ2-2; 11 bases match TRBD1. The CDR3 sequence: CSVEEGQGAGELFF. The DNA of the CDR3 is TGCAGCGTTGAAGAGGGACAGGGGGCCGGGGAGCTGTTTTTT.